This paragraph covers one T cell receptor beta chain sequence. Its specificity is not known. Terminally differentiated effector memory CD45RA+ cells were left out of the naive CD8 fraction, which was CD45RO-negative and positively selected for CCR7. This specimen belongs to a study of shared clonotypes between healthy human individuals. Study-wide context: A couple of female and three male donors aged 18 to 49 were enrolled.

Germline V lookup: CDR1 MGHRA, CDR2 YSYEKL. The J segment lost 6 bases and the V segment lost 3 bases, leaving 10 bases of the junction unmatched. The CDR3 is 16 amino acids. Points from the study as a whole: Among non-shared clonotypes, generation probabilities were lower than among those shared by all four donors. Investigators collected only blood, and repertoires in tissues likely differ.

The deep-level immunoSEQ assay was used. Clones were sequenced by immunoSEQ multiplex PCR, and TCRdb holds only the in-frame ones, with some missing. The table shows about 2 million clones, with about 95% occurring only once. Specimen: naive CD8+ T cells sorted from blood. J is TRBJ2-2 and V is TRBV4-1, with TRBD1 matching 7 bases. The TCR comes from a man younger than 30 in good health. The CDR3: CASSQRTGWPAGELFF. The CDR3 coding sequence is TGCGCCAGCAGCCAGAGGACAGGTTGGCCCGCCGGGGAGCTGTTTTTT.